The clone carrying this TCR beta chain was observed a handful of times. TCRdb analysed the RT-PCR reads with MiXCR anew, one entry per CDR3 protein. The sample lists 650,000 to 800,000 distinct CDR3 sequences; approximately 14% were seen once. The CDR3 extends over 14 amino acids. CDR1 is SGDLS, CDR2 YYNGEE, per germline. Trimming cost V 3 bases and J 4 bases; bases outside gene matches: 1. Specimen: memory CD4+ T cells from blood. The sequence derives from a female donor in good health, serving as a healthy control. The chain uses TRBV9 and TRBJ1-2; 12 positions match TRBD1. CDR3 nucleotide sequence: TGTGCCAGCAGCGAGGGACAGGGGGCCTATGGCTACACCTTC. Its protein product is CASSEGQGAYGYTF.